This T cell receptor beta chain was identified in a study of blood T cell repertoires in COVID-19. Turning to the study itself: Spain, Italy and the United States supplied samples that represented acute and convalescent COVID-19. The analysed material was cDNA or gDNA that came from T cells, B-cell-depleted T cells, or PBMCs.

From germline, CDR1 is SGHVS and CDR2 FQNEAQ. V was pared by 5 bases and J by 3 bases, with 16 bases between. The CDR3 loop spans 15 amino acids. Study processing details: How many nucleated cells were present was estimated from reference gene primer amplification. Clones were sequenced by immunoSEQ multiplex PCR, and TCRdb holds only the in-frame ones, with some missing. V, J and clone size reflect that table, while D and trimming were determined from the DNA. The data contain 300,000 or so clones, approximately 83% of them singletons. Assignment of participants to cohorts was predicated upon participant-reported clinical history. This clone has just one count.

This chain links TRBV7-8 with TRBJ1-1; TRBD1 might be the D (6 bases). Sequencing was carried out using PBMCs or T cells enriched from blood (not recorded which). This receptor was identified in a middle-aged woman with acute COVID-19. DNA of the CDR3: TGTGCCAGCAGCCGAGATTTAACAGGGTACACTGAAGCTTTCTTT. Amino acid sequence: CASSRDLTGYTEAFF.